This T cell receptor beta chain appears in the sequencing data of a study of Ad26.COV2.S vaccination and SARS-CoV-2 variants. Treatment indicated: about 20 received Ad26.COV2.S at low or high dose, single or two shots; several received placebo; per-sample allocation not given. Following the first vaccine or placebo injection, samples were taken on day 63. As concerns this clone: Antigen: not known.

Findings of the study overall: TCR breadth and depth analyses may have underestimated total T cell responses.

Measured with immunoSEQ multiplex PCR; TCRdb has only the in-frame clones, and not every one. The repertoire holds roughly 700,000 clones, with around 92% as singletons. This clonotype was sampled from a person between 18 and 60 years old who received the Ad26.COV2.S COVID-19 vaccine or a placebo. This specimen was peripheral blood, taken in a trial of Ad26.COV2.S vaccine versus placebo.

As DNA, the CDR3 is TGTGCCAGCAGCCAAGGCGGCCTTTACAATGAGCAGTTCTTC. Amino acids: CASSQGGLYNEQFF. The chain uses TRBV4-2 and TRBJ2-1; D gene uncertain. The CDR3 loop spans 14 amino acids. V was trimmed by 1 base and J by 4 bases, leaving 8 bases between them. The V gene's germline CDR1 is LGHNA and CDR2 YNFKEQ.